These 23 T cell receptor beta chains originate from one sample sequenced in a study of shared clonotypes between healthy human individuals. Naive-designated CD8 cells lacked CD45RO, were positively enriched for CCR7, and omitted terminally differentiated effector memory CD45RA+ cells. Profiling relied on immunoSEQ multiplex PCR, and the TCRdb table lists in-frame clones only, not all of them. The sample lists some 2,000,000 clones; about 95% were seen once. The specimen was naive CD8+ T cells sorted from blood. The source of these receptors is a young man in good health.

The chain combines TRBV7-9 with TRBJ1-1; the D gene is possibly TRBD1 (5 bases). This CDR3 comprises 15 residues. Trimming shortened V by 7 bases and J by 2 bases, and 17 bases separated the two germline ends. Germline V gene data show CDR1 as SEHNR and CDR2 as FQNEAQ (reference sequence). The CDR3 coding sequence is TGTGCCAGCACCCGACTCCCAGGGATAAACACTGAAGCTTTCTTT. This codes for CASTRLPGINTEAFF.

This clone showed up just once. J is TRBJ2-7 and V is TRBV19; TRBD2 agrees at 11 bases. This CDR3 comprises 14 residues. The trim removed 6 bases at V and 7 bases at J, leaving 8 bases unmatched. Germline CDR1 and CDR2: LNHDA and SQIVND (reference sequence). The CDR3 DNA sequence: TGTGCCAGTAGCGAAACCGGGACTAGCGGAGAGCAGTACTTC. This gives the protein CASSETGTSGEQYF.

The chain links TRBV27 to TRBJ1-1, with TRBD1 matching 7 bases. V lost 7 bases to trimming and J lost 1 base; unmatched junction nucleotides: 6. The length of the CDR3 is 14 residues. Looked up from germline, CDR1 is MNHEY and CDR2 is SMNVEV (reference sequence). CDR3 coding DNA: TGTGCCAGCACCCCGACAGGGAGGAACACTGAAGCTTTCTTT. As protein: CASTPTGRNTEAFF.

The rearrangement links TRBV28 to TRBJ2-7, with 10 bases lining up with TRBD1. J lost 2 bases, V lost 5 bases, and 6 bases had no gene match. The CDR3 runs to 15 residues. The germline V gene has CDR1 MDHEN and CDR2 SYDVKM. The CDR3 is CASSGDRGQPYEQYF. CDR3 DNA: TGTGCCAGCAGTGGAGACAGGGGGCAGCCCTACGAGCAGTACTTC.

Worth noting for this clone: In the same sample, other DNA sequences code for this CDR3. CDR3 in amino acids: CASSPGVSNQPQHF. The CDR3 nucleotides are TGTGCCAGCAGTCCAGGGGTTAGCAATCAGCCCCAGCATTTT. V gene TRBV27 combines with J gene TRBJ1-5, with D possibly matching TRBD1 (6 bases). The CDR3 is 14 residues long. CDR1 and CDR2 (germline): MNHEY, SMNVEV (reference sequence). V was pared by 5 bases and J by 0 bases, with 8 bases between.

This chain joins TRBV11-1 and TRBJ2-7; 7 bases are shared with TRBD1. This CDR3 has 14 amino acids. V was pared by 2 bases and J by 3 bases, with 4 bases of the junction left unmatched. Germline-derived CDR1 and CDR2 are SGHAT and FQDESV (reference sequence). The CDR3 bases are TGTGCCAGCAGCTTACCGACAGGGTACTACGAGCAGTACTTC. This translates into CASSLPTGYYEQYF.

The CDR3 protein is CASSPSGTGKDYGYTF. The CDR3 DNA reads as TGTGCCAGCAGCCCTTCCGGGACGGGAAAGGACTATGGCTACACCTTC. The rearrangement links TRBV7-9 to TRBJ1-2, with a tentative D call TRBD1 (5 bases). Germline CDR1 is SEHNR and CDR2 is FQNEAQ (reference sequence). CDR3 size: 16 residues. V dropped 5 bases and J dropped 3 bases, with 19 bases sitting between them.

The chain uses TRBV6-5 and TRBJ1-6; weak D call: TRBD1 (5 bases). This CDR3 region has 13 residues. Germline V lookup: CDR1 MNHEY, CDR2 SVGAGI. V was trimmed by 10 bases and J by 10 bases, leaving 17 bases between them. The CDR3 DNA is TGTGCCACCACCCTGGGGGGTGTCTCACCCCTCCACTTT. Translated: CATTLGGVSPLHF.

V is TRBV10-1 and J is TRBJ2-5; 7 bases are shared with TRBD2. Trimming at V came to 6 bases and at J to 4 bases, leaving 8 bases not matched to a gene. The CDR3 extends over 14 amino acids. Germline CDR1 and CDR2: WNHNN and SYGVQD (reference sequence). As DNA, the CDR3 is TGCGCCAGCAGCGCTCGGACTAGTCCAGAGACCCAGTACTTC. Its translation is CASSARTSPETQYF.

The chain joins TRBV7-9 to TRBJ1-5; maybe TRBD1 (5 bases). The CDR3 has 15 residues. In germline, CDR1 is SEHNR, CDR2 FQNEAQ (reference sequence). V was cut by 4 bases and J by 0 bases, with 10 bases left in between. As DNA, the CDR3 is TGTGCCAGCAGCTCCGGTCAGGGTAGCAATCAGCCCCAGCATTTT. The encoded protein is CASSSGQGSNQPQHF.

Comments on this clone: Other nucleotide sequences in the sample specify the same CDR3. This rearrangement joins TRBV5-1 to TRBJ2-7, with D perhaps TRBD1 or TRBD2 (6 bases each). The CDR3 has 14 residues. The V end lost 2 bases, the J end lost 5 bases, and 14 bases lay between the germline ends. Germline CDR1 reads SGHRS; CDR2 reads YFSETQ. This CDR3 is CASSLAGGPNEQYF. The CDR3 coding sequence is TGCGCCAGCAGCTTAGCCGGGGGCCCCAACGAGCAGTACTTC. Drawing the rest from reference TRBV5-1 and TRBJ2-7, the complete variable domain is KAGVTQTPRYLIKTRGQQVTLSCSPISGHRSVSWYQQTPGQGLQFLFEYFSETQRNKGNFPGRFSGRQFSNSRSEMNVSTLELGDSALYLCASSLAGGPNEQYFGPGTRLTVT.

This chain joins TRBV7-9 and TRBJ2-5; no clear D. The germline V and J ends were trimmed by 5 bases and 5 bases, with 21 bases remaining between them. Germline CDR1 reads SEHNR; CDR2 reads FQNEAQ (reference sequence). The CDR3 runs to 16 residues. For the CDR3, the DNA is TGTGCCAGCAGCCCTGCTACCGGGCCCGAGACTGAGACCCAGTACTTC. Encoded protein: CASSPATGPETETQYF.

The J gene is TRBJ1-2, the V gene TRBV15; a weak D match, TRBD1 (5 bases). V shed 5 bases and J shed 4 bases, with 11 bases lying between them. Germline assignment: CDR1 LNHNV and CDR2 YYDKDF (reference sequence). The CDR3 runs 13 residues. The CDR3 DNA reads as TGTGCCACCAGCTTAGACAGAGCCTATGGCTACACCTTC. As protein: CATSLDRAYGYTF. Together with reference TRBV15 and TRBJ1-2, the CDR3 gives the full variable domain: DAMVIQNPRYQVTQFGKPVTLSCSQTLNHNVMYWYQQKSSQAPKLLFHYYDKDFNNEADTPDNFQSRRPNTSFCFLDIRSPGLGDTAMYLCATSLDRAYGYTFGSGTRLTVV.

The chain is built from TRBV30 and TRBJ2-3; TRBD1 agrees at 8 bases. This CDR3 comprises 18 residues. Trimming cost V 1 base and J 5 bases; bases outside gene matches: 17. The germline V gene has CDR1 GTSNPN and CDR2 SVGIG (reference sequence). DNA of the CDR3: TGTGCCTGGAGTGCTTTGCGGACAGGGACAACGCTCGGAGATACGCAGTATTTT. Encoded protein: CAWSALRTGTTLGDTQYF. Filled out from reference TRBV30 and TRBJ2-3, the complete variable domain reads SQTIHQWPATLVQPVGSPLSLECTVEGTSNPNLYWYRQAAGRGLQLLFYSVGIGQISSEVPQNLSASRPQDRQFILSSKKLLLSDSGFYLCAWSALRTGTTLGDTQYFGPGTRLTVL.

The V gene is TRBV9, the J gene TRBJ1-5, with TRBD1 identical over 7 bases. Germline-derived CDR1 and CDR2 are SGDLS and YYNGEE. The CDR3 loop spans 13 amino acids. Trimming at V came to 3 bases and at J to 9 bases, leaving 6 bases not matched to a gene. CDR3 DNA sequence: TGTGCCAGCAGCGAGGGGGACAGCCCGCCCCAGCATTTT. Translation: CASSEGDSPPQHF. Full variable domain (missing parts from reference TRBV9 and TRBJ1-5): DSGVTQTPKHLITATGQRVTLRCSPRSGDLSVYWYQQSLDQGLQFLIQYYNGEERAKGNILERFSAQQFPDLHSELNLSSLELGDSALYFCASSEGDSPPQHFGDGTRLSIL.

The rearrangement uses TRBV29-1 and TRBJ2-1; 11 nucleotides match TRBD2. The germline gives CDR1 SQVTM, CDR2 ANQGSEA. The CDR3 is made up of 14 amino acids. The J segment lost 8 bases and the V segment lost 1 base, leaving 4 bases of the junction unmatched. CDR3 amino acids: CSVEGLAGGYEQFF. In nucleotides, the CDR3 is TGCAGCGTTGAAGGGCTAGCGGGAGGTTATGAGCAGTTCTTC.

This chain uses TRBV5-1 with TRBJ2-3; D tentatively fits TRBD1 or TRBD2 (5 bases each). The CDR3 sequence is 15 residues long. In germline, CDR1 is SGHRS, CDR2 YFSETQ. Trimming pared 3 bases from V and 4 bases from J, leaving 15 bases between. The CDR3 region has the DNA TGCGCCAGCAGCTCCCGGGACCCACTCCCAGATACGCAGTATTTT. It yields the protein CASSSRDPLPDTQYF.

CDR3 in DNA: TGTGCCAGCAGTTCTGCTCTAGCGGGAAGTCTCTACGAGCAGTACTTC. Translation gives CASSSALAGSLYEQYF. The chain recombines TRBV6-5 with TRBJ2-7; 9 bases agree with TRBD2. Losses at the gene ends were 4 bases for V and 3 bases for J; bases not matched to a gene: 10. Per germline, CDR1 MNHEY and CDR2 SVGAGI. The CDR3 is made up of 16 amino acids.

This chain links TRBV9 with TRBJ1-3; the D gene is possibly TRBD1 (6 bases). The germline CDR1 and CDR2 sequences are SGDLS and YYNGEE. Trimming shortened V by 6 bases and J by 2 bases, and 15 bases separated the two germline ends. The CDR3 is 15 residues long. The CDR3, as DNA: TGTGCCAGCACGGGGGCAGGGTTGGCTGGAAACACCATATATTTT. Translated: CASTGAGLAGNTIYF.

V and J are TRBV11-2 and TRBJ1-5; 8 bases match TRBD1. The CDR3 extends over 15 amino acids. V was clipped by 1 base and J by 8 bases; unmatched bases: 7. Germline lookup yields CDR1 SGHAT and CDR2 FQNNGV. CDR3 nucleotides: TGTGCCAGCAGCTTAGGGACAGGGTTTGTGGAGCCCCAGCATTTT. This sequence encodes CASSLGTGFVEPQHF.

The rearrangement links TRBV25-1 to TRBJ1-2; no firm D call. V was shortened by 6 bases and J by 5 bases, with 13 bases between the two germline ends. The CDR3 has 13 residues. From germline, CDR1 is MGHDK and CDR2 SYGVNS. CDR3 DNA: TGTGCCAGCAGACTCTCGGACGGTTATGGCTACACCTTC. Translated, it gives CASRLSDGYGYTF.

The V and J genes are TRBV28 and TRBJ1-4; no reliable D call. The CDR3 runs 14 residues. CDR1 and CDR2 from the germline V gene are MDHEN and SYDVKM. Trimming stripped 5 bases from V and 6 bases from J, with 13 bases between. Here the CDR3 reads CASSLDRLDEKLFF. The CDR3 DNA reads TGTGCCAGCAGTCTTGACCGCCTAGATGAAAAACTGTTTTTT. Full variable domain (outside the CDR3, taken from reference TRBV28 and TRBJ1-4): DVKVTQSSRYLVKRTGEKVFLECVQDMDHENMFWYRQDPGLGLRLIYFSYDVKMKEKGDIPEGYSVSREKKERFSLILESASTNQTSMYLCASSLDRLDEKLFFGSGTQLSVL.

This chain connects TRBV15 to TRBJ2-3; D is possibly TRBD2 (5 bases). This CDR3 has 17 amino acids. Trimming took 1 base from V and 3 from J, leaving 17 bases between them. Per germline, CDR1 LNHNV and CDR2 YYDKDF (reference sequence). This chain's CDR3 is CATSRAGKAALTDTQYF. The CDR3 nucleotides read TGTGCCACCAGCAGAGCGGGGAAGGCAGCGCTGACAGATACGCAGTATTTT.